The present T cell receptor (beta chain) was sequenced within a study of blood T cell repertoires in COVID-19. Study at large: The study drew acute and convalescent COVID-19 samples from the United States, Italy and Spain. PBMCs, B-cell-depleted T cells, or T cells were the source of the cDNA or gDNA that made up the material.

Original processing notes: Amplifying reference gene primers gave estimates of nucleated cell counts. The repertoire was sequenced with immunoSEQ multiplex PCR; TCRdb's copy has only in-frame clones and lacks some. V, J and clone size were drawn from that table, and D and trimming were deduced from the DNA. Here the sample spans 390,000 or so clones, roughly 80% being singletons. CDR3 length equals 13 residues. Germline CDR1 reads GTSNPN; CDR2 reads SVGIG (reference sequence). V shed 0 bases and J shed 4 bases, with 9 bases lying between them. Before being deemed recovered, Cohort 3 donors had two negative PCRs, clearance, or symptom resolution.

The specimen was PBMCs or T cells enriched from blood (not recorded which). The chain combines TRBV30 with TRBJ1-1; D call uncertain. This TCR was recovered from a woman between 45 and 60 years old who had recovered from COVID-19. CDR3 loop: CAWSVSGFTEAFF. In DNA form, the CDR3 reads TGTGCCTGGAGTGTATCCGGGTTCACTGAAGCTTTCTTT.